This T cell receptor beta chain was recovered during a study of blood T cell repertoires in COVID-19. Background on the study: From the United States, Italy and Spain came samples of acute and convalescent COVID-19.

The Seattle patients, enrolled during active infection, were followed longitudinally. The assay was immunoSEQ multiplex PCR, and TCRdb's table has in-frame clones only and misses some. The data show around 180,000 clones, 70% to 85% seen once. The clonotype comes from an older man with COVID-19, enrolled during active disease. Source material: peripheral blood.

CDR3 nucleotide sequence: TGCGCCAGCAGCCGTGGAAAACAGACGGCGGGGACTGAAGCTTTCTTT. Amino acid sequence: CASSRGKQTAGTEAFF. The rearrangement links TRBV5-1 to TRBJ1-1; D is unclear. Trimming shortened V by 4 bases and J by 5 bases, and 21 bases separated the two germline ends. The germline CDR1 and CDR2 sequences are SGHRS and YFSETQ. CDR3 length: 16 amino acids.